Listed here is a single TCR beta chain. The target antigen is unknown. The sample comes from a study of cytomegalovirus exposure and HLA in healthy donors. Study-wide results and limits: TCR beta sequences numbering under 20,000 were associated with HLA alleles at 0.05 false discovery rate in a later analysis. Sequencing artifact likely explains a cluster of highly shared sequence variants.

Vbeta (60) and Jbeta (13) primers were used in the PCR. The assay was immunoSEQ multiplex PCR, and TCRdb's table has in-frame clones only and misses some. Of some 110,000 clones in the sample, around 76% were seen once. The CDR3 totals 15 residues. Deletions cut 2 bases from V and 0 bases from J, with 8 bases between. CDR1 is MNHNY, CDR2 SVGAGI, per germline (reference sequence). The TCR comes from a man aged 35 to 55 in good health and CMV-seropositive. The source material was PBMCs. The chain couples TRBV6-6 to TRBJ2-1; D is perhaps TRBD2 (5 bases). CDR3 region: CASSYDRDSYNEQFF. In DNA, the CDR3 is TGTGCCAGCAGTTACGACCGGGACTCCTACAATGAGCAGTTCTTC.